Below are 23 T cell receptor beta chains sequenced from a single sample in a study of blood T cell repertoires in COVID-19. The protocol was immunoSEQ multiplex PCR, while the TCRdb copy is restricted to in-frame clones and leaves out a portion. The table includes approximately 170,000 clones, roughly nine tenths detected once. The specimen was peripheral blood. The origin of the receptors is a man in his 60s with acute or convalescent COVID-19.

The V gene is TRBV11-3, the J gene TRBJ2-7, with 8 bases lining up with TRBD2. The CDR3 length is 14 residues. Trimming removed 2 bases from V and 1 base from J; junction bases left unmatched: 1. Germline CDR1 reads SGHNT; CDR2 reads YENEEA. The CDR3 region has the DNA TGTGCCAGCAGCTTAAGCGGGGGTTCCTACGAGCAGTACTTC. It translates to CASSLSGGSYEQYF.

This clone was recorded only once. CDR3 DNA: TGCGCCAGCAACGGACTAGCGGGGGACACCGGGGAGCTGTTTTTT. The encoded protein is CASNGLAGDTGELFF. This chain links TRBV5-1 with TRBJ2-2; 13 bases line up with TRBD2. CDR1 SGHRS and CDR2 YFSETQ come from the germline V gene. With 6 bases clipped from V and 3 bases from J, the junction kept 2 bases outside the gene matches. This CDR3 has 15 residues.

The genes are TRBV5-1 and TRBJ1-2, with D maybe TRBD1 (6 bases). V lost 1 base, J lost 6 bases, and 10 bases lay in between. Germline CDR1 SGHRS, CDR2 YFSETQ. The CDR3 runs 13 residues. The CDR3 DNA reads TGCGCCAGCAGCTTGAGACCAGGGGATGGCTACACCTTC. Protein: CASSLRPGDGYTF.

This chain links TRBV11-3 with TRBJ2-7, with D maybe TRBD1 (5 bases). The CDR3 has 13 amino acids. Trimming stripped 4 bases from V and 3 bases from J, with 10 bases between. In germline, CDR1 is SGHNT, CDR2 YENEEA. CDR3 residues: CASSSMQGYEQYF. In DNA form, the CDR3 reads TGTGCCAGCAGCTCAATGCAGGGCTACGAGCAGTACTTC.

In this sample, this clone turned up once. The V call is TRBV7-3, the J call TRBJ2-3; possible D gene TRBD2, 6 bases. V lost 2 bases and J 0 bases, leaving 9 bases between the germline ends. Germline values: CDR1 SGHTA, CDR2 FQGTGA. The CDR3 consists of 15 residues. CDR3 region: CASSLHGTSTDTQYF. The CDR3 DNA reads TGTGCCAGCAGCTTACACGGGACTAGCACAGATACGCAGTATTTT.

The chain uses TRBV12-3 or TRBV12-4 and TRBJ2-7, with 7 bases matching TRBD1. This CDR3 has 13 residues. Trimming took 7 bases from V and 4 from J; bases not matched to a gene: 7. CDR3 amino acids: CASTLNRGYEQYF. The CDR3 DNA is TGTGCCAGCACCCTAAACAGGGGATACGAGCAGTACTTC.

The rearrangement joins TRBV7-8 to TRBJ1-4; 10 nucleotides line up with TRBD1. The junction had 8 bases not matched to a gene; V was cut back by 5 bases and J by 8 bases. CDR3 length: 15 residues. The germline gives CDR1 SGHVS, CDR2 FQNEAQ. Written as DNA, the CDR3 is TGTGCCAGCAGCCAGGGACAGGGGAAAGGCGAAAAACTGTTTTTT. It translates to CASSQGQGKGEKLFF.

The V and J genes are TRBV18 and TRBJ1-1; 9 nucleotides align to TRBD1. The CDR3 is 14 amino acids. J gave up 3 bases and V 5 bases, and 4 bases lay outside the gene matches. Germline V gene data show CDR1 as KGHSH and CDR2 as LQKENI. The CDR3 reads CASSGQGLDTEAFF. Written as DNA, the CDR3 is TGTGCCAGCTCAGGACAGGGGTTGGACACTGAAGCTTTCTTT.

The gene calls are TRBV6-6 and TRBJ2-1, with D tentatively TRBD2 (5 bases). Germline CDR1 reads MNHNY; CDR2 reads SVGAGI (reference sequence). The CDR3 runs to 14 residues. The V and J ends lost 3 bases and 4 bases respectively, with 10 bases between them. The CDR3: CASSYGLAYNEQFF. The CDR3 DNA is TGTGCCAGCAGTTATGGGCTAGCTTACAATGAGCAGTTCTTC.

This chain joins TRBV10-3 and TRBJ2-1; D remains unclear. V was pared by 10 bases and J by 9 bases, with 22 bases between. Germline V gene data show CDR1 as ENHRY and CDR2 as SYGVKD. There are 14 residues in the CDR3. CDR3 in DNA: TGTGCCACCAAAGAGGCCTTGGCGACGGGTGAGCAGTTCTTC. As protein: CATKEALATGEQFF.

The rearrangement joins TRBV19 to TRBJ2-2; D perhaps matches TRBD1 (6 bases). The V and J ends lost 6 bases and 4 bases respectively, with 12 bases between them. Germline CDR1 LNHDA, CDR2 SQIVND (reference sequence). The CDR3 is made up of 14 amino acids. CDR3 loop: CASRLQGTTGELFF. In DNA, the CDR3 is TGTGCCAGTAGATTACAGGGAACCACCGGGGAGCTGTTTTTT.

CDR3 DNA sequence: TGCAGCGTGGGGACAGGGATCGGCTACACCTTC. Its translation is CSVGTGIGYTF. The chain carries TRBV29-1 and TRBJ1-2; TRBD1 aligns across 9 bases. CDR1 and CDR2 from the germline V gene are SQVTM and ANQGSEA. The V gene end was trimmed by 6 bases and the J gene end by 8 bases; junction bases not matched to a gene: 4. The CDR3 has 11 residues.

This chain joins TRBV29-1 and TRBJ2-5, with 10 bases that match TRBD1. This CDR3 is built from 14 residues. After removal of 8 bases from V and 4 bases from J, the junction contained 10 bases not matched to a gene. Germline CDR1 SQVTM, CDR2 ANQGSEA. CDR3 nucleotides: TGCAGCTCCACGGGGGACAGGGGTGGAGAGACCCAGTACTTC. Translated: CSSTGDRGGETQYF.

V and J are TRBV24-1 and TRBJ2-3; the D gene is possibly TRBD2 (6 bases). The V end was cut by 4 bases, the J end by 4 bases, with 20 bases between. The CDR3 is 17 residues long. Germline loops: CDR1 KGHDR, CDR2 SFDVKD. The CDR3: CATSEPGGQGSPDTQYF. DNA of the CDR3: TGTGCCACCAGTGAACCAGGAGGGCAGGGCAGCCCAGATACGCAGTATTTT.

The genes are TRBV10-1 and TRBJ2-1; 13 nucleotides line up with TRBD2. This CDR3 comprises 17 residues. Looked up from germline, CDR1 is WNHNN and CDR2 is SYGVQD (reference sequence). The trim removed 4 bases at V and 10 bases at J, leaving 13 bases unmatched. CDR3 loop: CASSGGLAGTLLREQFF. The CDR3, as DNA: TGCGCCAGCAGTGGGGGACTAGCGGGGACTTTACTCAGGGAGCAGTTCTTC.

V gene TRBV5-1 combines with J gene TRBJ2-5; D possibly corresponds to TRBD1 (6 bases). The CDR3 runs 14 residues. Germline V gene sequence: CDR1 SGHRS, CDR2 YFSETQ. V gave up 0 bases and J gave up 5 bases, with 11 bases separating them. CDR3 DNA: TGCGCCAGCAGCTTGGCCAGGGGCGGGGAGACCCAGTACTTC. Translated, it gives CASSLARGGETQYF.

The DNA for the CDR3 is TGTGCCACCAGTGATTCGACAGGGGCAGGGACTGAAGCTTTCTTT. This encodes CATSDSTGAGTEAFF. The V and J genes are TRBV24-1 and TRBJ1-1; 8 nucleotides align to TRBD1. The germline V gene encodes CDR1 KGHDR and CDR2 SFDVKD. V shed 2 bases and J 5 bases; nucleotides not matched to a gene: 6. The CDR3 length is 15 residues.

Notes on this clone: The germline gene is not matched at one end of the junction; a read error may be the cause. The V call is TRBV10-3, the J call TRBJ2-2, with D maybe TRBD2 (5 bases). Germline CDR1 reads ENHRY; CDR2 reads SYGVKD. The CDR3 consists of 12 residues. CDR3: CAITKNTGELFF. CDR3 bases: TGTGCCATCACTAAGAACACCGGGGAACTGTTTTTT.

The chain combines TRBV29-1 with TRBJ1-1; tentative D call: TRBD1 (6 bases). From germline, CDR1 is SQVTM and CDR2 ANQGSEA. Trimming cost V 4 bases and J 1 base, with 13 bases left between them. The CDR3 has 14 amino acids. This chain's CDR3 is CSVGHRVANTEAFF. For the CDR3, the DNA is TGCAGCGTTGGCCACAGGGTGGCGAACACTGAAGCTTTCTTT.

This clone has a single count. The chain recombines TRBV7-7 with TRBJ2-2; 12 nucleotides agree with TRBD2. The J segment lost 0 bases and the V segment lost 4 bases, leaving 6 bases of the junction unmatched. CDR3 length equals 18 residues. Germline V gene data show CDR1 as SSHAT and CDR2 as FNYEAQ (reference sequence). In DNA form, the CDR3 reads TGTGCCAGCAGCTCCGCGGGACTAGCGGGTCCGAACACCGGGGAGCTGTTTTTT. It encodes CASSSAGLAGPNTGELFF.

The chain joins TRBV19 to TRBJ1-1, with 8 bases matching TRBD1. The CDR3 has 15 amino acids. After removal of 2 bases from V and 4 bases from J, the junction contained 6 bases not matched to a gene. Looked up from germline, CDR1 is LNHDA and CDR2 is SQIVND (reference sequence). For the CDR3, the DNA is TGTGCCAGTAGTATACAGGGGGCCCCATCCACTGAAGCTTTCTTT. Amino acid sequence: CASSIQGAPSTEAFF.

The chain recombines TRBV11-2 with TRBJ1-1, with no clear D. Germline V gene data show CDR1 as SGHAT and CDR2 as FQNNGV. The CDR3 is 16 amino acids. V was trimmed by 3 bases and J by 2 bases, leaving 16 bases between them. The CDR3: CASSLAITRDNTEAFF. The CDR3 DNA is TGTGCCAGCAGCTTGGCGATTACGAGGGATAACACTGAAGCTTTCTTT.

This sequence joins TRBV7-2 and TRBJ1-1; 7 bases agree with TRBD1. Trimming removed 7 bases from V and 2 bases from J; junction bases left unmatched: 7. The CDR3 consists of 14 residues. Germline V gene lookup returns CDR1 SGHTA and CDR2 FQGNSA. The CDR3 sequence is CASTSDRANTEAFF. As DNA, the CDR3 is TGTGCCAGCACCAGCGACAGGGCTAACACTGAAGCTTTCTTT.